This passage covers 19 T cell receptor beta chains from one sample sequenced in a study of cytomegalovirus exposure and HLA in healthy donors. It was with 60 Vbeta and 13 Jbeta primers that the PCR ran. Assay: immunoSEQ multiplex PCR; the TCRdb copy retains only in-frame clones and omits some. The data show about 120,000 clones, approximately 81% seen once. The specimen was PBMCs. Receptors originate from a woman in her twenties or thirties in good health and CMV-seronegative.

This chain uses TRBV5-6 with TRBJ2-7, with D perhaps TRBD2 (5 bases). CDR1 is SGHDT and CDR2 is YYEEEE in the germline V gene. The CDR3 has 13 amino acids. The ends were cut back, 2 bases at V and 2 bases at J, with 8 bases in the middle. The CDR3 coding sequence is TGTGCCAGCAGCTTCTCGGGGACCTACGAGCAGTACTTC. Translating gives CASSFSGTYEQYF.

This chain connects TRBV13 to TRBJ2-7; TRBD1 agrees at 7 bases. The germline gives CDR1 PRHDT, CDR2 FYEKMQ (reference sequence). CDR3 length: 14 residues. V shed 4 bases, J shed 7 bases, and the junction held 10 bases outside the gene matches. CDR3 sequence reads: CASSSRDSSKEQYF. In DNA form, the CDR3 reads TGTGCCAGCAGCTCCCGGGACAGTTCCAAAGAGCAGTACTTC.

The chain carries TRBV10-3 and TRBJ1-6; no clear D. This CDR3 spans 12 amino acids. Trimming removed 5 bases at V and 7 bases at J, with 6 bases between. Per germline, CDR1 ENHRY and CDR2 SYGVKD. The CDR3 loop reads CAISSVNSPLHF. The CDR3 DNA follows: TGTGCCATCAGTTCAGTAAATTCACCCCTCCACTTT.

J is TRBJ2-5 and V is TRBV28; maybe TRBD1 (6 bases). The CDR3 is 13 residues long. Germline V gene sequence: CDR1 MDHEN, CDR2 SYDVKM. Trimming took off 8 bases at V and 4 bases at J, with 14 bases between the two ends. CDR3 in amino acids: CASDRNGGETQYF. CDR3 sequence (DNA): TGTGCCAGCGACAGGAATGGTGGAGAGACCCAGTACTTC.

The gene calls are TRBV6-5 and TRBJ2-5; D is uncertain. The J call may be wrong; the DNA end is better matched by TRBJ2-7. The V gene's germline CDR1 is MNHEY and CDR2 SVGAGI. The CDR3 consists of 14 residues. The CDR3, as DNA: TGTGCCAGCAGTTACTCGAACACCTACTACGAGCAGTACTTC. Protein sequence: CASSYSNTYYEQYF.

This chain connects TRBV7-9 to TRBJ1-1; D might be TRBD1 (5 bases). The CDR3 loop spans 15 amino acids. Trimming shortened V by 0 bases and J by 4 bases, and 12 bases separated the two germline ends. CDR1 and CDR2 from the germline V gene are SEHNR and FQNEAQ (reference sequence). The CDR3 DNA reads TGTGCCAGCAGCTTAGCTACGGGGGTTACCACTGAAGCTTTCTTT. Protein product: CASSLATGVTTEAFF.

The CDR3: CAWSVAGRTHYEQYF. The CDR3 DNA is TGTGCCTGGAGTGTAGCCGGGAGGACCCATTACGAGCAGTACTTC. This chain links TRBV30 with TRBJ2-7, with 7 nucleotides matching TRBD2. Germline CDR1 GTSNPN, CDR2 SVGIG (reference sequence). CDR3 length equals 15 residues. J lost 4 bases, V lost 0 bases, and 9 bases had no gene match. Variable domain in full (rest from reference TRBV30 and TRBJ2-7): SQTIHQWPATLVQPVGSPLSLECTVEGTSNPNLYWYRQAAGRGLQLLFYSVGIGQISSEVPQNLSASRPQDRQFILSSKKLLLSDSGFYLCAWSVAGRTHYEQYFGPGTRLTVT.

The J gene is TRBJ2-7, the V gene TRBV14, with TRBD2 identical over 10 bases. The V and J ends lost 1 base and 4 bases, in that order; junction bases with no gene match: 10. This CDR3 is 17 amino acids long. The germline V gene encodes CDR1 SGHDN and CDR2 FVKESK. CDR3 sequence: CASSQVWGASGSYEQYF. The CDR3 DNA is TGTGCCAGCAGCCAAGTATGGGGCGCTAGCGGGAGTTACGAGCAGTACTTC.

As to this clone: Other DNA variants within this sample encode the same CDR3. This sequence joins TRBV19 and TRBJ1-4; tentative D call: TRBD1 (6 bases). With 9 bases removed from V and 7 bases from J, the gap between germline ends came to 21 bases. Germline lookup yields CDR1 LNHDA and CDR2 SQIVND (reference sequence). This CDR3 has 15 amino acids. CDR3 DNA: TGTGCCAGCAGCTCTTCGGGGGGGCAAAGTGAAAAACTGTTTTTT. Residues: CASSSSGGQSEKLFF.

The chain employs TRBV6-5 and TRBJ2-2, with D maybe TRBD2 (6 bases). Germline V gives CDR1 MNHEY, CDR2 SVGAGI. With 6 bases removed from V and 6 bases from J, the gap between germline ends came to 14 bases. This CDR3 comprises 14 residues. CDR3 nucleotide sequence: TGTGCCAGCAGCCGAACGGGAGTCGCCGGGGAGCTGTTTTTT. This codes for CASSRTGVAGELFF.

This chain connects TRBV5-1 to TRBJ2-5, with 12 nucleotides matching TRBD2. The J call is in doubt because the DNA end fits TRBJ2-7 better. The V gene's germline CDR1 is SGHRS and CDR2 YFSETQ. The CDR3 sequence is 15 residues long. CDR3 sequence reads: CASSGTSGRSYEQYF. The DNA of the CDR3 is TGCGCCAGCAGCGGAACTAGCGGGAGGTCATACGAGCAGTACTTC.

The chain recombines TRBV13 with TRBJ2-1; 8 positions match TRBD2. The CDR3 loop spans 13 amino acids. V lost 8 bases and J lost 7; bases outside the gene matches: 7. Germline V CDR1 and CDR2: PRHDT, FYEKMQ (reference sequence). In DNA form, the CDR3 reads TGTGCCAGCCGCGGGGGGCGGGGGAATGAGCAGTTCTTC. This translates into CASRGGRGNEQFF.

This chain links TRBV7-9 with TRBJ2-7, with 9 bases that match TRBD2. V was pared by 4 bases and J by 2 bases, with 9 bases of the junction left unmatched. Germline CDR1 is SEHNR and CDR2 is FQNEAQ (reference sequence). This CDR3 has 16 amino acids. In DNA form, the CDR3 reads TGTGCCAGCAGCTCCACCCCCGGGACTAGCCCCTACGAGCAGTACTTC. Translating gives CASSSTPGTSPYEQYF.

The chain carries TRBV9 and TRBJ2-3; D is ambiguous. Per germline, CDR1 SGDLS and CDR2 YYNGEE. The CDR3 runs 14 residues. The V end lost 2 bases, the J end lost 1 base, and 8 bases lay between the germline ends. DNA for the CDR3: TGTGCCAGCAGCGTCCGTGTTGGCACAGATACGCAGTATTTT. Encoded protein: CASSVRVGTDTQYF.

The V call is TRBV30, the J call TRBJ2-5, with D perhaps matching TRBD1 (5 bases). The CDR3 totals 12 residues. Per germline, CDR1 GTSNPN and CDR2 SVGIG (reference sequence). V lost 4 bases and J 4 bases, leaving 10 bases between the germline ends. The CDR3 DNA reads as TGTGCCTGGACTCAGGGTACAGAGACCCAGTACTTC. This translates into CAWTQGTETQYF.

J is TRBJ1-6 and V is TRBV6-4; D is unclear. In germline, CDR1 is MRHNA, CDR2 SNTAGT. V gave up 4 bases and J gave up 7 bases, with 23 bases separating them. The CDR3 covers 18 residues. The CDR3 sequence: CASSVWFFRVARNSPLHF. The DNA of the CDR3 is TGTGCCAGCAGTGTCTGGTTCTTTCGAGTAGCCAGAAATTCACCCCTCCACTTT.

This chain joins TRBV5-6 and TRBJ1-1, with D possibly being TRBD1 (6 bases). Looked up from germline, CDR1 is SGHDT and CDR2 is YYEEEE. Trimming pared 4 bases from V and 2 bases from J, leaving 21 bases between. CDR3 length: 17 amino acids. The CDR3 sequence: CASSSDRDTLFNTEAFF. CDR3 in DNA: TGTGCCAGCAGCAGCGACCGGGACACCCTATTCAACACTGAAGCTTTCTTT.

A few counts support this clone. The sample has other DNA sequences that encode this CDR3 too. The rearrangement uses TRBV5-1 and TRBJ1-1, with D tentatively TRBD1 (5 bases). This CDR3 region has 14 residues. V dropped 2 bases and J dropped 5 bases, with 13 bases sitting between them. CDR1 SGHRS and CDR2 YFSETQ come from the germline V gene. The CDR3 nucleotides are TGCGCCAGCAGCTTCGGTCAGGGTGGGACTGAAGCTTTCTTT. It translates to CASSFGQGGTEAFF.

The V gene is TRBV25-1, the J gene TRBJ1-1; no firm D call. The CDR3 runs to 16 residues. Germline V gene data show CDR1 as MGHDK and CDR2 as SYGVNS. Trimming took 3 bases from V and 0 from J, leaving 14 bases between them. The CDR3 bases are TGTGCCAGCAGTGACGGTTTCGGAGTCTTGAACACTGAAGCTTTCTTT. This codes for CASSDGFGVLNTEAFF.